This TCR beta chain comes out of a study of blood T cell repertoires in COVID-19. Sequenced by immunoSEQ multiplex PCR; TCRdb stores in-frame clones only, minus some. The sample holds 150,000 or so clones, about 86% seen once. This CDR3 spans 14 amino acids. Germline V gene data show CDR1 as MGHRA and CDR2 as YSYEKL. J gave up 3 bases and V 2 bases, and 1 base lay outside the gene matches. This clone was found once. Material for sequencing was peripheral blood. This TCR was recovered from a man between 18 and 29 years old with acute or convalescent COVID-19. This chain joins TRBV4-1 and TRBJ2-3, with 8 bases matching TRBD1. The CDR3 sequence is CASSQNRGTDTQYF. The DNA for the CDR3 is TGCGCCAGCAGCCAAAACAGGGGGACAGATACGCAGTATTTT.